The entry below gives a single T cell receptor (beta chain) sequence along with its context. The sample is drawn from a study of blood T cell repertoires in COVID-19. Study details: COVID-19 samples collected from the United States, Italy and Spain covered acute and convalescent phases.

The CDR3 sequence is 15 residues long. J was trimmed by 8 bases and V by 4 bases; bases with no gene match: 9. Per germline, CDR1 LGHDT and CDR2 YNNKEL (reference sequence). In the authors' workflow: Estimates of nucleated cell counts were drawn from the amplification of reference gene primers. Profiling relied on immunoSEQ multiplex PCR, and the TCRdb table lists in-frame clones only, not all of them. V and J calls plus clone size are reproduced from that table; the DNA served to infer D and trimming. Counted here are approximately 240,000 clones, over 75% occurring once; the ten biggest clones make up approximately 2.1%.

The specimen was peripheral blood. The source is a woman aged 40 to 55 who had recovered from COVID-19. The chain employs TRBV3-1 (or the pseudogene TRBV3-2) and TRBJ2-3, with 10 positions matching TRBD2. The CDR3 DNA sequence: TGTGCCAGCAGCCCCCTAGCGGGGGCTGGAGCTACGCAGTATTTT. Residues: CASSPLAGAGATQYF.